This T cell receptor beta chain comes out of a study of OX40 agonist ivuxolimab in advanced cancers. Study at large: Averaging around 60 years in age, with a range of about 23 to 85, the cohort was 65% to 90% male. Whole-study findings and limits: At doses 0.1 to 3.0 mg/kg, CD4+ and CD8+ clones expanded.

For this clone: Its matching antigen is unknown.

The table came from immunoSEQ multiplex PCR; TCRdb's copy has only in-frame clones and leaves some out. The table lists roughly 80,000 clones, roughly 91% of them singletons. This CDR3 has 15 amino acids. Germline V CDR1 and CDR2: MNHNS, SASEGT. V dropped 3 bases and J dropped 0 bases, with 11 bases sitting between them. The receptor was derived from an adult with an advanced solid tumor such as melanoma, head and neck, liver or kidney cancer. J is TRBJ1-2 and V is TRBV6-1; D ambiguous. This specimen was CD4+ or CD8+ T cells sorted from blood, taken in a trial of the OX40 agonist ivuxolimab. CDR3 DNA sequence: TGTGCCAGCAGTGAGTTATGGATACCTAACTATGGCTACACCTTC. Its translation: CASSELWIPNYGYTF.